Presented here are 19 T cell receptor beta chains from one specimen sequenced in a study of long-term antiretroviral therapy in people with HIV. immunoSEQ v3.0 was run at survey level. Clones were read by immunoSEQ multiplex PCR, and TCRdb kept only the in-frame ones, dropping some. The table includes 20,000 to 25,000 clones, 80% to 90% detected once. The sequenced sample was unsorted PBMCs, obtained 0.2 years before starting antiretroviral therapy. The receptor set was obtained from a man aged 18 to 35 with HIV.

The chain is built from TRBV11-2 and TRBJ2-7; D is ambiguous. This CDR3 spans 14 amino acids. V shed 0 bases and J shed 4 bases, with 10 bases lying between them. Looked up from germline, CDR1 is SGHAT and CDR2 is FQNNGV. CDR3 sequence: CASSLEGTSYEQYF. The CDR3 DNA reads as TGTGCCAGCAGCTTAGAGGGCACATCTTACGAGCAGTACTTC.

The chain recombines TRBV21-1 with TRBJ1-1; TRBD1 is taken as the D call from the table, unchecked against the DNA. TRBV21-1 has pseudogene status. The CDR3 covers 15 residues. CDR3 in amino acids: CASSTLDRGDTEAFF. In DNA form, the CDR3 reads TGTGCCAGCAGCACTCTGGACAGGGGTGATACTGAAGCTTTCTTT.

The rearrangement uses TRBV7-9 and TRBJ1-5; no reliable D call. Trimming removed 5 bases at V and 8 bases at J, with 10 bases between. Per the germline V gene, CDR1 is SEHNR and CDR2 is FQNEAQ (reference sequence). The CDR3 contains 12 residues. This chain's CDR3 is CASSDALEPQHF. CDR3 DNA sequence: TGTGCCAGCAGCGACGCCCTAGAGCCCCAGCATTTT.

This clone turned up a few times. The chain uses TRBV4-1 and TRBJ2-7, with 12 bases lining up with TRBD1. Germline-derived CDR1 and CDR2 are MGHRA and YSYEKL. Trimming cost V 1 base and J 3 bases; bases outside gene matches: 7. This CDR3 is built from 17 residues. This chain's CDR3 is CASSQGAGQGAVYEQYF. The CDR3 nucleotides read TGCGCCAGCAGCCAAGGGGCGGGACAGGGGGCCGTCTACGAGCAGTACTTC.

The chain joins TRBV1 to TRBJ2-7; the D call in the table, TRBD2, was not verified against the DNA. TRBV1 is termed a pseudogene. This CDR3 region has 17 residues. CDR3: CTSSQTSGLRFPYEQYF. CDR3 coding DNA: TGCACCAGCAGCCAAACCTCGGGACTCCGATTTCCTTACGAGCAGTACTTC.

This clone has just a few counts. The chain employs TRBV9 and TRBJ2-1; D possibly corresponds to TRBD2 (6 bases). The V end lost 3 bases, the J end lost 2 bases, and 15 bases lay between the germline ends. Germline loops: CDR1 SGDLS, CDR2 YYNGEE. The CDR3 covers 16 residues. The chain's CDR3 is CASSAGGGEAYNEQFF. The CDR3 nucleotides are TGTGCCAGCAGCGCTGGAGGCGGGGAAGCCTACAATGAGCAGTTCTTC.

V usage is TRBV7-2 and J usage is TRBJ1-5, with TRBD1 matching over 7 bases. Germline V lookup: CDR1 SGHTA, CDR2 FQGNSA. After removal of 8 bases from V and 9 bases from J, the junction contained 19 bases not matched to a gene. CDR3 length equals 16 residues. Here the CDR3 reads CASPAYNPTGRRPQHF. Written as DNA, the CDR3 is TGTGCCAGCCCAGCTTATAACCCGACAGGGCGGAGGCCCCAGCATTTT.

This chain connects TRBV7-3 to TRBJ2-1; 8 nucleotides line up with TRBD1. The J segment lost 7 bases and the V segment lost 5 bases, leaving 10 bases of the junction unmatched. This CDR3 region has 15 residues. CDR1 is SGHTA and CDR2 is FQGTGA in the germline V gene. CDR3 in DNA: TGTGCCAGCAGCCCCACAGGGGGGACATCGAATGAGCAGTTCTTC. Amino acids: CASSPTGGTSNEQFF.

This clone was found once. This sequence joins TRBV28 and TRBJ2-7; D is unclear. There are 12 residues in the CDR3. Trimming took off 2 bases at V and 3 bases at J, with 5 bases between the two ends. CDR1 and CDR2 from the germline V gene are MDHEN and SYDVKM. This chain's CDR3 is CASSLKRYEQYF. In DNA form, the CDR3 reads TGTGCCAGCAGTTTAAAGCGCTACGAGCAGTACTTC.

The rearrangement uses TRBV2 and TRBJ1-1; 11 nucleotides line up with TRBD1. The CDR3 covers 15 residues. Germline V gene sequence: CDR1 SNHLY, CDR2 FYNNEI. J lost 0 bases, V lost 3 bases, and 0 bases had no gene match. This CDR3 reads CASSEGQGVNTEAFF. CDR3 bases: TGTGCCAGCAGTGAGGGACAGGGGGTGAACACTGAAGCTTTCTTT.

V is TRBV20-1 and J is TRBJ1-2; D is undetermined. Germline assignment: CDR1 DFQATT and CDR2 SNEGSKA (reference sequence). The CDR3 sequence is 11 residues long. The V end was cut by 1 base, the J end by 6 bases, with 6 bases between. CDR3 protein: CSARVENGYTF. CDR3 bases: TGCAGTGCTAGAGTTGAGAATGGCTACACCTTC.

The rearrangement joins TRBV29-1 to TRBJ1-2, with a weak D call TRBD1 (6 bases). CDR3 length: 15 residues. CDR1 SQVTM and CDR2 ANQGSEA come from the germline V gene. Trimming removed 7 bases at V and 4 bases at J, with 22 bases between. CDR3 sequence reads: CSAAYAGQFFYGYTF. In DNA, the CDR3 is TGCAGCGCAGCTTATGCAGGACAGTTTTTCTATGGCTACACCTTC.

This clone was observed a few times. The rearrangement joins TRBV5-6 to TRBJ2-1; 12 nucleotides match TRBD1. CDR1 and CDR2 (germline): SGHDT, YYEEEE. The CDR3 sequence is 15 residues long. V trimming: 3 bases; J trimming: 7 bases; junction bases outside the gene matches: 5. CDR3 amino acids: CASSSGQGAWNEQFF. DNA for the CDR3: TGTGCCAGCAGCTCGGGACAGGGGGCGTGGAATGAGCAGTTCTTC.

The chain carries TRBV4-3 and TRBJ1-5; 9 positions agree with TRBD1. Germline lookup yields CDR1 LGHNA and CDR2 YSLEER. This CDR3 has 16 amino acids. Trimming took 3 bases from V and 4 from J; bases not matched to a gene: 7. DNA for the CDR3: TGCGCCAGCAGCCAGCACTGGACAGGGGAAAATCAGCCCCAGCATTTT. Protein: CASSQHWTGENQPQHF.

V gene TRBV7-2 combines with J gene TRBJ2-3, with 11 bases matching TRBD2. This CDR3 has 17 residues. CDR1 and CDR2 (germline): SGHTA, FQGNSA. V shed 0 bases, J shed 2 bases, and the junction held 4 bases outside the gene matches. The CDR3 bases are TGTGCCAGCAGCTTAGCTAGCGGGGGGGCCATCACAGATACGCAGTATTTT. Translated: CASSLASGGAITDTQYF.

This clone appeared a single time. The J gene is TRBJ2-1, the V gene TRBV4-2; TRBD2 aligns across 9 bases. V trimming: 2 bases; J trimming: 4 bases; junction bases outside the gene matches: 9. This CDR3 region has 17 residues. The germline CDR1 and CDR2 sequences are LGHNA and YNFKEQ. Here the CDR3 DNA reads TGTGCCAGCAGCCAATGGTTTGAGGGACTAGCATACAATGAGCAGTTCTTC. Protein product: CASSQWFEGLAYNEQFF.

The CDR3 loop reads CASSLEGGNQPQHF. CDR3 coding DNA: TGTGCCAGCAGCTTGGAAGGGGGCAATCAGCCCCAGCATTTT. The chain has TRBV7-9 and TRBJ1-5; D is possibly TRBD1 (5 bases). The germline V and J ends were trimmed by 3 bases and 2 bases, with 8 bases remaining between them. The CDR3 extends over 14 amino acids. Germline V gene lookup returns CDR1 SEHNR and CDR2 FQNEAQ (reference sequence).

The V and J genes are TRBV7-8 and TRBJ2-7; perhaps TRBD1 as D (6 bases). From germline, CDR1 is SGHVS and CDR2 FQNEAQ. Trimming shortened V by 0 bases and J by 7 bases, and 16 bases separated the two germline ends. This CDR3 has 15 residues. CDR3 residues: CASSLAAGLRGEQYF. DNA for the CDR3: TGTGCCAGCAGCTTAGCGGCAGGCTTAAGGGGGGAGCAGTACTTC.

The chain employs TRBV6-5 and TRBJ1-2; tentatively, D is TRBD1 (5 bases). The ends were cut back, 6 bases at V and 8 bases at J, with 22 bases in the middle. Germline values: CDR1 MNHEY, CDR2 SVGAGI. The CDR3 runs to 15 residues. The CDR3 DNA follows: TGTGCCAGCAGCAGATCCGGGGCCGGCTATAGCGGCTACACCTTC. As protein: CASSRSGAGYSGYTF.